The 10 T cell receptor beta chains reported below all come from one sample, sequenced in a study of blood T cell repertoires in COVID-19. Clones were sequenced by immunoSEQ multiplex PCR, and TCRdb holds only the in-frame ones, with some missing. The data show approximately 500,000 clones, approximately 83% seen once. Material: peripheral blood. Source of these receptors: a human donor in a cohort sampled during active COVID-19.

As to this clone: Its ends do not fully match the called genes, so a read error is possible. The V call is TRBV10-1, the J call TRBJ2-7, with a possible D match to TRBD2 (5 bases). CDR1 WNHNN and CDR2 SYGVQD come from the germline V gene (reference sequence). CDR3 size: 9 residues. The CDR3 DNA reads TGCGCCAGCAGCCCGACTACCGGGTTC. Its protein product is CASSPTTGF.

The chain has TRBV28 and TRBJ2-7; TRBD2 matches at 16 bases. The CDR3 is 16 amino acids. Germline loops: CDR1 MDHEN, CDR2 SYDVKM. J was trimmed by 6 bases and V by 5 bases; bases with no gene match: 7. CDR3 residues: CASSTPGLAGGGEQYF. The CDR3 nucleotides are TGTGCCAGCAGTACCCCGGGACTAGCGGGAGGGGGCGAGCAGTACTTC.

The chain joins TRBV4-2 to TRBJ1-2, with D possibly TRBD1 on 5 matching bases. V lost 0 bases to trimming and J lost 4 bases, with 12 bases between them. Germline-derived CDR1 and CDR2 are LGHNA and YNFKEQ. The CDR3 length is 15 residues. The CDR3 coding sequence is TGTGCCAGCAGCCAAGATCTTGTGACAGCCTATGGCTACACCTTC. Translation: CASSQDLVTAYGYTF.

V and J are TRBV6-4 and TRBJ2-1, with a possible D match to TRBD2 (6 bases). The V gene's germline CDR1 is MRHNA and CDR2 SNTAGT. V was shortened by 0 bases and J by 15 bases, with 15 bases between the two germline ends. CDR3 length equals 13 residues. CDR3 amino acids: CASSDSSRERLFF. CDR3 DNA sequence: TGTGCCAGCAGTGACTCGAGCCGGGAGCGTTTGTTCTTC.

This chain connects TRBV7-2 to TRBJ1-5; D perhaps matches TRBD1 (5 bases). V lost 4 bases and J 1 base, leaving 5 bases between the germline ends. Germline V gene data show CDR1 as SGHTA and CDR2 as FQGNSA. The CDR3 runs 13 residues. As DNA, the CDR3 is TGTGCCAGCAGCTCAGGGAGCAATCAGCCCCAGCATTTT. It codes for CASSSGSNQPQHF.

The chain uses TRBV7-2 and TRBJ2-1; TRBD1 agrees at 9 bases. The CDR3 extends over 15 amino acids. Germline trimming cut 6 bases from V and 3 bases from J; bases unmatched to any gene: 6. Germline V gene data show CDR1 as SGHTA and CDR2 as FQGNSA. The CDR3 coding sequence is TGTGCCAGCAGTCCTAGGACAGGGGACTACAATGAGCAGTTCTTC. Translated, it gives CASSPRTGDYNEQFF.

The genes are TRBV6-4 and TRBJ2-1; D possibly corresponds to TRBD2 (5 bases). CDR3 length: 14 residues. Trimming stripped 2 bases from V and 6 bases from J, with 11 bases between. Germline V lookup: CDR1 MRHNA, CDR2 SNTAGT. The CDR3 is CASSDLAYGNEQFF. The CDR3 DNA follows: TGTGCCAGCAGTGACCTAGCATACGGCAATGAGCAGTTCTTC.

The J gene is TRBJ1-6, the V gene TRBV7-2; D is ambiguous. V was cut by 0 bases and J by 7 bases, with 7 bases left in between. In germline, CDR1 is SGHTA, CDR2 FQGNSA. CDR3 length: 14 amino acids. The CDR3 loop is CASSLAGRNSPLHF. The CDR3 DNA reads TGTGCCAGCAGCTTAGCTGGGAGGAATTCACCCCTCCACTTT.

J is TRBJ2-7 and V is TRBV5-1, with D perhaps matching TRBD2 (5 bases). From germline, CDR1 is SGHRS and CDR2 YFSETQ. This CDR3 contains 14 residues. The ends were cut back, 4 bases at V and 2 bases at J, with 13 bases in the middle. This chain's CDR3 is CASSHRPTTYEQYF. The CDR3 nucleotides are TGCGCCAGCAGCCACCGCCCGACTACCTACGAGCAGTACTTC.

This sequence joins TRBV6-2 or TRBV6-3 and TRBJ2-7, with a weak D call TRBD2 (6 bases). The CDR3 contains 15 residues. From germline, CDR1 is MNHEY and CDR2 SVGEGT. The V and J ends lost 2 bases and 3 bases respectively, with 14 bases between them. Here the CDR3 reads CASSYRAGLDYEQYF. The DNA of the CDR3 is TGTGCCAGCAGTTACCGGGCGGGGTTGGACTACGAGCAGTACTTC.